Presented here are 18 T cell receptor beta chains from one specimen sequenced in a study of blood T cell repertoires in COVID-19 (dated by TCRdb to about 2020). The method behind the library was the immunoSEQ multiplex PCR assay. TCRdb carries this immuneACCESS record with in-frame sequences only. Its versions omit some clonotypes, under half of them owing to an unresolved V gene in the studies checked, with the rest unexplained. Here the sample has around 250,000 clones; approximately 83% occur a single time. 3.4% of the sample belongs to the ten largest clones. The sequenced sample was PBMCs or T cells enriched from blood (not recorded which). The receptors here all came from a man aged 50 or older who had recovered from COVID-19.

The V call is TRBV6-4, the J call TRBJ1-1, with 7 bases lining up with TRBD1. With V trimmed by 5 bases and J by 1 base, 4 bases remained unmatched. CDR1 MRHNA and CDR2 SNTAGT come from the germline V gene. This CDR3 contains 14 residues. The CDR3 region is CASSRDRKNTEAFF. In DNA form, the CDR3 reads TGTGCCAGCAGTCGGGACAGAAAGAACACTGAAGCTTTCTTT.

This clone has a single count. The gene calls are TRBV5-6 and TRBJ2-7; possibly TRBD1 for D (6 bases). Per germline, CDR1 SGHDT and CDR2 YYEEEE. This CDR3 region has 14 residues. Between the trimmed V and J ends, which lost 1 base and 3 bases, there was a span of 11 bases. The CDR3 loop is CASSLLGTNYEQYF. The CDR3 bases are TGTGCCAGCAGCTTGCTAGGGACAAACTACGAGCAGTACTTC.

This clone was seen only once. The chain couples TRBV18 to TRBJ2-1, with TRBD1 matching over 8 bases. This CDR3 is built from 14 residues. Germline lookup yields CDR1 KGHSH and CDR2 LQKENI. Losses at the gene ends were 5 bases for V and 6 bases for J; bases not matched to a gene: 6. The chain's CDR3 is CASSDRGVFNEQFF. In DNA, the CDR3 is TGTGCCAGCTCAGACAGGGGAGTTTTCAATGAGCAGTTCTTC.

This clone showed up just once. The chain recombines TRBV5-6 with TRBJ2-1; a possible D gene is TRBD2 (6 bases). CDR3 length equals 16 residues. V lost 2 bases and J lost 0, with 12 bases in between. Germline V gene lookup returns CDR1 SGHDT and CDR2 YYEEEE. CDR3 amino acids: CASSFLAPSSYNEQFF. The CDR3 bases are TGTGCCAGCAGCTTTCTAGCGCCGAGCTCCTACAATGAGCAGTTCTTC.

This chain links TRBV2 with TRBJ1-5; 7 bases map to TRBD1. Germline V gene sequence: CDR1 SNHLY, CDR2 FYNNEI. The junction had 8 bases not matched to a gene; V was cut back by 3 bases and J by 6 bases. This CDR3 contains 15 residues. CDR3 sequence reads: CASSEDLRGLQPQHF. CDR3 bases: TGTGCCAGCAGTGAGGATTTAAGGGGGCTTCAGCCCCAGCATTTT.

This clone showed up just a few times. V usage is TRBV5-1 and J usage is TRBJ1-3; 7 positions agree with TRBD1. This CDR3 region has 16 residues. Losses at the gene ends were 4 bases for V and 0 bases for J; bases not matched to a gene: 7. The germline gives CDR1 SGHRS, CDR2 YFSETQ. CDR3 DNA sequence: TGCGCCAGCAGCCAGGGGGTCGGTCTCTCTGGAAACACCATATATTTT. Protein sequence: CASSQGVGLSGNTIYF.

V usage is TRBV28 and J usage is TRBJ1-1; 8 bases are a match to TRBD1. The CDR3 runs to 16 residues. The V and J ends lost 2 bases and 1 base, in that order; junction bases with no gene match: 6. The V gene's germline CDR1 is MDHEN and CDR2 SYDVKM. CDR3 nucleotide sequence: TGTGCCAGCAGTTTAGGCTGGACAGGGCCGAACACTGAAGCTTTCTTT. Its protein is CASSLGWTGPNTEAFF.

V is TRBV5-5 and J is TRBJ1-2; D gene uncertain. Trimming cost V 0 bases and J 8 bases, with 11 bases left between them. CDR3 size: 13 residues. Germline V gene sequence: CDR1 SGHKS, CDR2 YYEKEE (reference sequence). The CDR3 sequence is CASSLEAWEGYTF. The CDR3 region has the DNA TGTGCCAGCAGCTTGGAGGCTTGGGAGGGCTACACCTTC.

This clone showed up just a few times. The chain recombines TRBV2 with TRBJ1-1, with D possibly being TRBD1 (6 bases). V was cut by 5 bases and J by 2 bases, with 12 bases left in between. This CDR3 comprises 14 residues. CDR1 SNHLY and CDR2 FYNNEI come from the germline V gene. The CDR3 DNA sequence: TGTGCCAGCAGTCACGGGACATATAACACTGAAGCTTTCTTT. Its protein is CASSHGTYNTEAFF.

This rearrangement joins TRBV10-3 to TRBJ1-5; 7 nucleotides agree with TRBD1. The CDR3 totals 17 residues. CDR1 is ENHRY and CDR2 is SYGVKD in the germline V gene. The trim removed 4 bases at V and 2 bases at J, leaving 11 bases unmatched. As DNA, the CDR3 is TGTGCCATCAGTGCTACCGCCGACAGGGACGGCAATCAGCCCCAGCATTTT. This sequence encodes CAISATADRDGNQPQHF.

The V and J genes are TRBV28 and TRBJ2-1; a possible D gene is TRBD2 (6 bases). There are 16 residues in the CDR3. V was clipped by 11 bases and J by 0 bases, with 20 bases between them. The V gene's germline CDR1 is MDHEN and CDR2 SYDVKM. DNA for the CDR3: TGTGCCCTTCGCGGGGCAGCGGCAAGCTCCTACAATGAGCAGTTCTTC. This gives the protein CALRGAAASSYNEQFF.

The genes are TRBV11-3 and TRBJ2-1; 14 nucleotides line up with TRBD2. Looked up from germline, CDR1 is SGHNT and CDR2 is YENEEA. With V trimmed by 5 bases and J by 3 bases, 6 bases remained unmatched. The CDR3 spans 17 residues. The CDR3 spells CASSRGTSGSGYNEQFF. The CDR3 coding sequence is TGTGCCAGCAGCCGCGGGACTAGCGGGAGTGGCTACAATGAGCAGTTCTTC.

The chain combines TRBV28 with TRBJ1-2; D might be TRBD1 (6 bases). Germline CDR1 MDHEN, CDR2 SYDVKM. This CDR3 has 15 amino acids. V was pared by 0 bases and J by 0 bases, with 8 bases between. CDR3 amino acids: CASSLWTGTNYGYTF. CDR3 bases: TGTGCCAGCAGTTTATGGACAGGAACTAACTATGGCTACACCTTC.

The chain recombines TRBV15 with TRBJ2-1; D may be TRBD2 (5 bases). This CDR3 contains 14 residues. The germline V gene has CDR1 LNHNV and CDR2 YYDKDF (reference sequence). V lost 5 bases and J lost 6, with 14 bases in between. The chain's CDR3 is CATSSELSGNEQFF. CDR3 nucleotide sequence: TGTGCCACCAGCTCCGAACTGAGCGGCAATGAGCAGTTCTTC.

The rearrangement links TRBV6-5 to TRBJ1-3, with D unresolved. The CDR3 runs 13 residues. Germline-derived CDR1 and CDR2 are MNHEY and SVGAGI. Trimming removed 5 bases at V and 3 bases at J, with 8 bases between. CDR3 loop: CASSRTRGNTIYF. The CDR3 DNA reads TGTGCCAGCAGTAGGACTCGTGGAAACACCATATATTTT.

The chain links TRBV5-4 to TRBJ2-1; no definite D call. Trimming took off 4 bases at V and 4 bases at J, with 9 bases between the two ends. The CDR3 consists of 13 residues. Germline CDR1 and CDR2: SGHNT and YYREEE (reference sequence). The CDR3, as DNA: TGTGCCAGCAGCCCTCCTGCGTACAATGAGCAGTTCTTC. Translating it yields CASSPPAYNEQFF.

The J gene is TRBJ2-7, the V gene TRBV5-1; D perhaps matches TRBD1 (6 bases). Germline CDR1 is SGHRS and CDR2 is YFSETQ. The CDR3 covers 13 residues. V was pared by 4 bases and J by 6 bases, with 14 bases between. CDR3 region: CASSQTGLAEQYF. The CDR3, as DNA: TGCGCCAGCAGCCAAACAGGGTTGGCCGAGCAGTACTTC.

This clone was counted a few times. The chain joins TRBV4-3 to TRBJ2-7; D is unclear. Trimming took 1 base from V and 1 from J, leaving 8 bases between them. The CDR3 extends over 14 amino acids. CDR1 is LGHNA, CDR2 YSLEER, per germline. The CDR3 loop is CASSQVTRSYEQYF. DNA for the CDR3: TGCGCCAGCAGCCAAGTTACACGATCCTACGAGCAGTACTTC.